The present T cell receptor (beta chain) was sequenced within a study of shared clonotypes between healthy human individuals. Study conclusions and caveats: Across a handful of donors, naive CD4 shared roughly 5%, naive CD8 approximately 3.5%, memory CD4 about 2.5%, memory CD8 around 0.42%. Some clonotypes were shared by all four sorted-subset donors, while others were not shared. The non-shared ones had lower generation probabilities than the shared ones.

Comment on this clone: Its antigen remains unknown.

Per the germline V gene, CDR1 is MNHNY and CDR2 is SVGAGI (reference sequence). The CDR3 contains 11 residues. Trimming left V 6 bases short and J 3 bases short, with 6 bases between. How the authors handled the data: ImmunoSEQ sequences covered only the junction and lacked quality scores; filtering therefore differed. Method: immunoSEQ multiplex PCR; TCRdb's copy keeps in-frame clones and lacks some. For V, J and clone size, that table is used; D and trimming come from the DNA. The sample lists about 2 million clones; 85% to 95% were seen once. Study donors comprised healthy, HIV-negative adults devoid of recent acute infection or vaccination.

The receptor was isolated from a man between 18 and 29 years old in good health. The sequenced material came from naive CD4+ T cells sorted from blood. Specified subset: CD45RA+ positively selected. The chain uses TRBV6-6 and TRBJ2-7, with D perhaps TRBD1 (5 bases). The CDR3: CASRQVYEQYF. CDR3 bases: TGTGCCAGCAGACAGGTCTACGAGCAGTACTTC.